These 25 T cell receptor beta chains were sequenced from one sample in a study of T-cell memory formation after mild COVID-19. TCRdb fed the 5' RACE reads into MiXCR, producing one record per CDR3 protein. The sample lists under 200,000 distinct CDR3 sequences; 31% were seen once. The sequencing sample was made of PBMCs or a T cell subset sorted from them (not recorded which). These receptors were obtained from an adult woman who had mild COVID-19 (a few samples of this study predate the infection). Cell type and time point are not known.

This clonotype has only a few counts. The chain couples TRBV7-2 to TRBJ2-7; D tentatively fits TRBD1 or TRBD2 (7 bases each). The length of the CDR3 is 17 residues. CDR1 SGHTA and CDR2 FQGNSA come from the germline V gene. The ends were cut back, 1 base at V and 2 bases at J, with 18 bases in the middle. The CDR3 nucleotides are TGTGCCAGCAGCTTAGTCCTTGCAGGGGGGGTACCCTACGAGCAGTACTTC. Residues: CASSLVLAGGVPYEQYF.

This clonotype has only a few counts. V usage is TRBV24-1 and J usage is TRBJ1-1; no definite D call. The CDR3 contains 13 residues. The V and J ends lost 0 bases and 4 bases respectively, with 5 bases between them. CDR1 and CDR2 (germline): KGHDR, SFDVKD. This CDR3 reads CATSDLLSTEAFF. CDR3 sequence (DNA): TGTGCCACCAGTGATTTGCTTTCCACTGAAGCTTTCTTT.

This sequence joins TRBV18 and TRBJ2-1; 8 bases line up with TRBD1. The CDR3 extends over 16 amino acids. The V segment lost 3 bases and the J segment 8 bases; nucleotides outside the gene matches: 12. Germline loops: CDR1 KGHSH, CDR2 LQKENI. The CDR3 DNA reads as TGTGCCAGCTCACCTGAACAGGGGGGCACCGGGCATGAGCAGTTCTTC. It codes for CASSPEQGGTGHEQFF.

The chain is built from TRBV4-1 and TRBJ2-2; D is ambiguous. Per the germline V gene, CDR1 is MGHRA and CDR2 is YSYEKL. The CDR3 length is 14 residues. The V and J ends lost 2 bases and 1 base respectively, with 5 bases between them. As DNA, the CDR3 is TGCGCCAGCAGCCAATCCTGGAACACCGGGGAGCTGTTTTTT. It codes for CASSQSWNTGELFF.

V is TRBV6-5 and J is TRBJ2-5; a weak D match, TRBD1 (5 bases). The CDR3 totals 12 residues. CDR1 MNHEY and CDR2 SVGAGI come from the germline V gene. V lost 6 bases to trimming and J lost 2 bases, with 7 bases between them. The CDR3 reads CASRRQQETQYF. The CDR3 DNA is TGTGCCAGCAGACGACAGCAAGAGACCCAGTACTTC.

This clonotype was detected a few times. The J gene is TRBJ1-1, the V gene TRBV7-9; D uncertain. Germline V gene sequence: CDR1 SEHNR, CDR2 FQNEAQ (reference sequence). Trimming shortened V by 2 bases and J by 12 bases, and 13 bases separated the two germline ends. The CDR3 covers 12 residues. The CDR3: CASSLHPDPPFF. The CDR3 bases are TGTGCCAGCAGCTTACACCCCGACCCTCCTTTCTTT.

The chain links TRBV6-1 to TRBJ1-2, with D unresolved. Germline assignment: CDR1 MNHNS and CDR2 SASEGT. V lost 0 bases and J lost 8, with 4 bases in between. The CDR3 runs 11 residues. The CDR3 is CASSEATGYTF. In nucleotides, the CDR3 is TGTGCCAGCAGTGAAGCCACAGGCTACACCTTC.

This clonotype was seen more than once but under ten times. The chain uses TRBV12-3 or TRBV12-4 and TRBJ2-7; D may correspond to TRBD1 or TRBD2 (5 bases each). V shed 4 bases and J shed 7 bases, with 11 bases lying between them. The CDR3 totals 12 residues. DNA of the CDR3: TGTGCCAGCAGTTCTAGTGGGGGAGAGCAGTACTTC. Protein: CASSSSGGEQYF.

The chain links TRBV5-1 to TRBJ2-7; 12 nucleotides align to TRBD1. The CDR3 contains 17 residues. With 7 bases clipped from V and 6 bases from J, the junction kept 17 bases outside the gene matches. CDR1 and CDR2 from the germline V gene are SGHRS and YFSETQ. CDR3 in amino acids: CASGENPGQGASGEQYF. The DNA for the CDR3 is TGCGCCAGCGGGGAAAACCCGGGACAGGGGGCGTCGGGCGAGCAGTACTTC.

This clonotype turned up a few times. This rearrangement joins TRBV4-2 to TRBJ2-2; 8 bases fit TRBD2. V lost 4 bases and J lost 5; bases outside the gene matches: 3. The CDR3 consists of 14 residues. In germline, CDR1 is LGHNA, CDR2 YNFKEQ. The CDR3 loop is CASSPSSGTGELFF. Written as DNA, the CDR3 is TGTGCCAGCAGCCCTTCTAGCGGGACCGGGGAGCTGTTTTTT.

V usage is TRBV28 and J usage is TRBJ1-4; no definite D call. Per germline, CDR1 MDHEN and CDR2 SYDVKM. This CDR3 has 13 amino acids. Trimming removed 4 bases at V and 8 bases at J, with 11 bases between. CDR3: CASSSRNGEKLFF. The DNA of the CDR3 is TGTGCCAGCAGTTCTAGGAACGGGGAAAAACTGTTTTTT.

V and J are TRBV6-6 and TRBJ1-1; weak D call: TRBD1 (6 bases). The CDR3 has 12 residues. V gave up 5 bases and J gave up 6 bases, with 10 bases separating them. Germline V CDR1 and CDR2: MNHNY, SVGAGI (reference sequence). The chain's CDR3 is CASSPQGSEAFF. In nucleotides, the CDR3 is TGTGCCAGCAGTCCACAGGGATCTGAAGCTTTCTTT.

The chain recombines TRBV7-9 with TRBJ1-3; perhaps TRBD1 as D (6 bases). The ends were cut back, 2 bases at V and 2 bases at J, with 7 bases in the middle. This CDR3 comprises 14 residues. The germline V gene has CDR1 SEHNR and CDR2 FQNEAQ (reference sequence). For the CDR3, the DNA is TGTGCCAGCAGCTTAAGGACAGCTGGAAACACCATATATTTT. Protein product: CASSLRTAGNTIYF.

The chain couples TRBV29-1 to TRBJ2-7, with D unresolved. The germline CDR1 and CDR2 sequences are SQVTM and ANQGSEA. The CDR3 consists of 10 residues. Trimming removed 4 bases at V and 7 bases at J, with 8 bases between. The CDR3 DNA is TGCAGCGTTGGTCCCGGGGAGCAGTACTTC. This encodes CSVGPGEQYF.

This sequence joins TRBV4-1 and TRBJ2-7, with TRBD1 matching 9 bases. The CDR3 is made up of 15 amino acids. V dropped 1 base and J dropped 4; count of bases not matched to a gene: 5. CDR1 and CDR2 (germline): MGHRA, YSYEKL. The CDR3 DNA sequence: TGCGCCAGCAGCCAAGTTGTGGGACAGGGTTACGAGCAGTACTTC. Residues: CASSQVVGQGYEQYF.

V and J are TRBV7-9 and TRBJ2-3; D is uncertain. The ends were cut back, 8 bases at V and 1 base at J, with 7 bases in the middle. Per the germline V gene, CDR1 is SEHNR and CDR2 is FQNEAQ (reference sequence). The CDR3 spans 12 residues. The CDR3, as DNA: TGTGCCAGCGGCCAGGGCACAGATACGCAGTATTTT. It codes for CASGQGTDTQYF.

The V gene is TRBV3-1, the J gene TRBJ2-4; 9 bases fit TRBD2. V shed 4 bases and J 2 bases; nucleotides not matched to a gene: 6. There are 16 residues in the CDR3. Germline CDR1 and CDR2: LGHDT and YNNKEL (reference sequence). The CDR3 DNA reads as TGTGCCAGCAGCCGGACTAGCGCGACGACCAAAAACATTCAGTACTTC. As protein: CASSRTSATTKNIQYF. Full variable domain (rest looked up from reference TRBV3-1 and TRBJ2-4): DTAVSQTPKYLVTQMGNDKSIKCEQNLGHDTMYWYKQDSKKFLKIMFSYNNKELIINETVPNRFSPKSPDKAHLNLHINSLELGDSAVYFCASSRTSATTKNIQYFGAGTRLSVL.

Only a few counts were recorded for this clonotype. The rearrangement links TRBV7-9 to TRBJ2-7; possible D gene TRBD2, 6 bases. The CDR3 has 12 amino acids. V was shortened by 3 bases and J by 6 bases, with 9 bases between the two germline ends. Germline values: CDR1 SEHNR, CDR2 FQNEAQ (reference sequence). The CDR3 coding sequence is TGTGCCAGCAGCTTTTGGGAGGTCGAGCAGTACTTC. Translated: CASSFWEVEQYF.

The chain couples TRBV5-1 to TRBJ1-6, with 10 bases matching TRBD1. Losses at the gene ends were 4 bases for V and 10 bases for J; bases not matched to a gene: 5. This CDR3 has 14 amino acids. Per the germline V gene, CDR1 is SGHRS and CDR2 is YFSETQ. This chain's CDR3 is CASSGGQGSSPLHF. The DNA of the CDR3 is TGCGCCAGCAGCGGGGGACAGGGGAGCTCACCCCTCCACTTT.

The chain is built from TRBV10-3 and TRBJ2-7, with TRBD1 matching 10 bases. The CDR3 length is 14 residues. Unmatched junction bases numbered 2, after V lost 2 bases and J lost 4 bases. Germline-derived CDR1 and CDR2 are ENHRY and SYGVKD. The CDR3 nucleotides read TGTGCCATCAGTGAGGGGGACAGGGGATACGAGCAGTACTTC. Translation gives CAISEGDRGYEQYF.

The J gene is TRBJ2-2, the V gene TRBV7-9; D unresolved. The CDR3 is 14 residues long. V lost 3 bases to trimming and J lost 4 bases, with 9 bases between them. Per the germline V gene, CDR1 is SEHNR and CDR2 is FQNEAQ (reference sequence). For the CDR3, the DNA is TGTGCCAGCAGCTTTTACAGAGCCACCGGGGAGCTGTTTTTT. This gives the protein CASSFYRATGELFF.

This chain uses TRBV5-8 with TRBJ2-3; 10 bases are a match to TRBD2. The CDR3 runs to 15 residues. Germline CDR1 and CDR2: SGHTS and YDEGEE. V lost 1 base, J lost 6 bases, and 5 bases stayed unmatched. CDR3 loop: CASSLLASGGDTQYF. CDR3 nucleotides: TGTGCCAGCAGCTTGCTGGCTAGCGGGGGCGATACGCAGTATTTT.

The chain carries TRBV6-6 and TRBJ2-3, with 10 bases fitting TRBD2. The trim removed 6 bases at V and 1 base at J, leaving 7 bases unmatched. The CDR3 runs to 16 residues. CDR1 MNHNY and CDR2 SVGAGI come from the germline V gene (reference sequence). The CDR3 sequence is CASSSQRGGGTDTQYF. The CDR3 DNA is TGTGCCAGCAGCAGCCAGCGGGGGGGCGGCACAGATACGCAGTATTTT.

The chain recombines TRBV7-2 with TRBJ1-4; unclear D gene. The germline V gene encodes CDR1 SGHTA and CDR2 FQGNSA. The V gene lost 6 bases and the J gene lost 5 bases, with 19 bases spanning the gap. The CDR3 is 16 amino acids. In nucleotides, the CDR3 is TGTGCCAGCAGTCGTAAAGGGAGTATCTTAAATGAAAAACTGTTTTTT. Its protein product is CASSRKGSILNEKLFF.

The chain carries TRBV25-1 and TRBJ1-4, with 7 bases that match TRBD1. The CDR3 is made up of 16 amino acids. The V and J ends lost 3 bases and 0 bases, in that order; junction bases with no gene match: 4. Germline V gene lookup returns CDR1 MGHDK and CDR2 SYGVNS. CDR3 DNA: TGTGCCAGCAGTGATTCAGGGGGGGCAACTAATGAAAAACTGTTTTTT. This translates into CASSDSGGATNEKLFF.